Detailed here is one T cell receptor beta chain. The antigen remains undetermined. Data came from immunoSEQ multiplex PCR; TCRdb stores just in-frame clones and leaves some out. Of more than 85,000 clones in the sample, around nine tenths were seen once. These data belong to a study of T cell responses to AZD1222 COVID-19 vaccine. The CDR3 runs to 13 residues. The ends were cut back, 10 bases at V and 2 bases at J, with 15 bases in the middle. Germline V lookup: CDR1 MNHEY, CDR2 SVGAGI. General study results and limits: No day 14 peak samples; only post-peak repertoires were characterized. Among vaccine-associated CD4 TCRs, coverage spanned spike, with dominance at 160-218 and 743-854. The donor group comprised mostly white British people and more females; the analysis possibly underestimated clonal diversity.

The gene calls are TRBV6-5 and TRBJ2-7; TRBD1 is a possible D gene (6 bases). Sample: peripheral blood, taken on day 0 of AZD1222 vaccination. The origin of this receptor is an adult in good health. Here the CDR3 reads CATTGTPAYEQYV. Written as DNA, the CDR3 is TGTGCCACAACCGGGACACCCGCCTACGAGCAGTACGTC.